This T cell receptor (beta chain) was documented in a study of regulatory T cells in long-lasting Graves disease. Across the study: In persistent Graves' disease, antithyroid drugs had been taken for over 5 years and TSH receptor antibodies stayed positive.

Sample time point: persistent/refractory GD, antithyroid drugs over 5 years with positive TRAb. Following extraction of RNA from PBMCs, that RNA was used to make the TCR library. Overall study results and limits: Favored gene segments in persistent disease were TRBV28, TRBJ1-2 and TRBJ2-5. Sampling was limited to peripheral blood rather than thyroid tissue.

Library construction for TCR beta used iRepertoire HTBI primers and Arm-PCR of CDR3 regions. TCRdb reprocessed the multiplex PCR reads via MiXCR and lists one record per CDR3 protein. Here the sample spans some 420,000 distinct CDR3 sequences, less than 25% being singletons. Trimming removed 5 bases from V and 10 bases from J, with 18 bases in between. CDR3 length: 15 amino acids. CDR1 MNHEY and CDR2 SMNVEV come from the germline V gene (reference sequence). This clonotype has a count of ten or more. Its antigen is still unknown. This receptor was identified in a female donor with Graves disease. The sample in question was peripheral blood mononuclear cells (PBMCs), obtained when the disease was refractory, from a patient treated with antithyroid drugs. The V call is TRBV27, the J call TRBJ1-6; weak D call: TRBD1 (5 bases). CDR3 region: CASSRNGREGSPLHF. Written as DNA, the CDR3 is TGTGCCAGCAGTCGGAACGGCAGGGAAGGATCACCCCTCCACTTT.